These 26 T cell receptor beta chains came from one sample sequenced in a study of cytomegalovirus exposure and HLA in healthy donors. PCR involved 60 Vbeta and 13 Jbeta primers. The protocol was immunoSEQ multiplex PCR, while the TCRdb copy is restricted to in-frame clones and leaves out a portion. This sample's table has 140,000 or so clones. Sequencing used PBMCs. These receptors all stem from a male donor in good health and CMV-seronegative.

The chain has TRBV9 and TRBJ2-2, with TRBD2 matching 7 bases. V lost 3 bases and J lost 0; bases outside the gene matches: 5. CDR3 length: 16 amino acids. The germline V gene encodes CDR1 SGDLS and CDR2 YYNGEE. The CDR3 is CASSAVGGTNTGELFF. In nucleotides, the CDR3 is TGTGCCAGCAGCGCCGTCGGGGGGACGAACACCGGGGAGCTGTTTTTT.

The chain is built from TRBV19 and TRBJ1-3, with TRBD1 matching 9 bases. The CDR3 is 15 residues long. The germline V gene has CDR1 LNHDA and CDR2 SQIVND (reference sequence). V shed 3 bases, J shed 0 bases, and the junction held 0 bases outside the gene matches. The CDR3 nucleotides read TGTGCCAGTAGTATGACAGGGGGCTCTGGAAACACCATATATTTT. This sequence encodes CASSMTGGSGNTIYF.

The V and J genes are TRBV19 and TRBJ1-6; the D is unclear. CDR3 length: 12 residues. The V gene's germline CDR1 is LNHDA and CDR2 SQIVND (reference sequence). V gave up 3 bases and J gave up 7 bases, with 4 bases separating them. DNA for the CDR3: TGTGCCAGTAGTATCGGGAATTCACCCCTCCACTTT. This sequence encodes CASSIGNSPLHF.

The J gene is TRBJ2-7, the V gene TRBV25-1; 8 bases match TRBD1. J gave up 1 base and V 3 bases, and 2 bases lay outside the gene matches. Germline assignment: CDR1 MGHDK and CDR2 SYGVNS. The CDR3 spans 14 residues. The CDR3 is CASSEDRVSYEQYF. The CDR3 coding sequence is TGTGCCAGCAGTGAGGACAGGGTTTCCTACGAGCAGTACTTC.

The genes are TRBV7-8 and TRBJ1-6; 7 positions match TRBD1. Germline V CDR1 and CDR2: SGHVS, FQNEAQ. The CDR3 length is 16 residues. V shed 1 base, J shed 5 bases, and the junction held 5 bases outside the gene matches. The chain's CDR3 is CASSLEDRVNNSPLHF. The DNA for the CDR3 is TGTGCCAGCAGCTTAGAAGACAGGGTAAATAATTCACCCCTCCACTTT.

The chain uses TRBV6-6 and TRBJ1-4, with D perhaps matching TRBD1 (5 bases). CDR1 is MNHNY and CDR2 is SVGAGI in the germline V gene (reference sequence). Trimming stripped 4 bases from V and 5 bases from J, with 11 bases between. The CDR3 contains 14 residues. CDR3 nucleotides: TGTGCCAGCAGTTCATCTAGGGGAAATGAAAAACTGTTTTTT. The encoded protein is CASSSSRGNEKLFF.

The V gene is TRBV5-6, the J gene TRBJ1-1; D is uncertain. Deletions cut 4 bases from V and 4 bases from J, with 23 bases between. This CDR3 spans 17 amino acids. Germline V gene lookup returns CDR1 SGHDT and CDR2 YYEEEE. The CDR3 DNA reads TGTGCCAGCAGCCCTTCGGAGGGATTCCCAATGAGCACTGAAGCTTTCTTT. It is translated as CASSPSEGFPMSTEAFF.

V gene TRBV7-9 combines with J gene TRBJ2-1; 7 nucleotides line up with TRBD1. Unmatched junction bases numbered 1, after V lost 3 bases and J lost 8 bases. In germline, CDR1 is SEHNR, CDR2 FQNEAQ (reference sequence). This CDR3 is 12 amino acids long. The CDR3 nucleotides read TGTGCCAGCAGCTTTACAGGGGATGAGCAGTTCTTC. Protein sequence: CASSFTGDEQFF.

The chain combines TRBV5-4 with TRBJ2-7; no clear D gene. Germline V gene lookup returns CDR1 SGHNT and CDR2 YYREEE (reference sequence). V lost 0 bases and J lost 3, with 7 bases in between. The CDR3 runs to 13 residues. Here the CDR3 reads CASSLVSGYEQYF. The CDR3, as DNA: TGTGCCAGCAGCTTGGTGTCGGGCTACGAGCAGTACTTC.

Here the CDR3 DNA reads TGCGCCAGCAGCTTGACGACAGGGGAGAACTACGAGCAGTACTTC. Protein product: CASSLTTGENYEQYF. The chain has TRBV5-1 and TRBJ2-7; 8 positions match TRBD1. The V segment lost 1 base and the J segment 3 bases; nucleotides outside the gene matches: 6. The CDR3 spans 15 residues. Germline V gene data show CDR1 as SGHRS and CDR2 as YFSETQ.

This rearrangement joins TRBV29-1 to TRBJ1-5; 11 positions match TRBD1. The ends lost 6 bases at V and 5 bases at J; junction bases unmatched: 6. Germline V lookup: CDR1 SQVTM, CDR2 ANQGSEA. This CDR3 comprises 14 residues. The chain's CDR3 is CSVRGQGADQPQHF. Written as DNA, the CDR3 is TGCAGCGTCAGAGGACAGGGGGCTGATCAGCCCCAGCATTTT.

The chain employs TRBV6-1 and TRBJ2-5; maybe TRBD2 (6 bases). Per germline, CDR1 MNHNS and CDR2 SASEGT. V was cut by 2 bases and J by 1 base, with 17 bases left in between. CDR3 size: 17 residues. CDR3 region: CASSEILEGPLQETQYF. The CDR3 coding sequence is TGTGCCAGCAGTGAAATCCTGGAGGGGCCACTCCAAGAGACCCAGTACTTC.

The chain carries TRBV7-8 and TRBJ2-1, with D maybe TRBD1 (7 bases). The CDR3 runs 15 residues. Germline CDR1 and CDR2: SGHVS and FQNEAQ. V was pared by 1 base and J by 8 bases, with 15 bases between. In DNA form, the CDR3 reads TGTGCCAGCAGCTTAGGGGGGGTAGGGGGCTATGAGCAGTTCTTC. It encodes CASSLGGVGGYEQFF.

Written as DNA, the CDR3 is TGTGCCAGCAGCCAAGCTAGGACGGCTGGGACAGGGGTCACTGAAGCTTTCTTT. Translation: CASSQARTAGTGVTEAFF. The chain recombines TRBV14 with TRBJ1-1, with 10 bases fitting TRBD1. The CDR3 contains 18 residues. V shed 1 base and J 4 bases; nucleotides not matched to a gene: 12. Germline assignment: CDR1 SGHDN and CDR2 FVKESK.

V and J are TRBV18 and TRBJ2-3; 10 bases fit TRBD2. The CDR3 length is 16 residues. The ends lost 2 bases at V and 4 bases at J; junction bases unmatched: 6. In germline, CDR1 is KGHSH, CDR2 LQKENI. The CDR3 sequence is CASSPFSLAGADTQYF. The DNA for the CDR3 is TGTGCCAGCTCACCATTTAGCCTAGCGGGAGCAGATACGCAGTATTTT.

This rearrangement joins TRBV29-1 to TRBJ2-7, with D perhaps TRBD1 (6 bases). This CDR3 is 11 amino acids long. Trimming left V 7 bases short and J 3 bases short, with 10 bases between. In germline, CDR1 is SQVTM, CDR2 ANQGSEA. The CDR3 region has the DNA TGCAGCGCTACGGACAGCTACGAGCAGTACTTC. As protein: CSATDSYEQYF.

This chain connects TRBV2 to TRBJ2-2; TRBD1 matches 11 bases. Trimming cost V 4 bases and J 7 bases; bases outside gene matches: 8. This CDR3 contains 16 residues. Germline V gene lookup returns CDR1 SNHLY and CDR2 FYNNEI. The CDR3 is CASSGSRTGGLGELFF. The CDR3 nucleotides are TGTGCCAGCAGTGGGAGTAGGACAGGGGGCCTCGGGGAGCTGTTTTTT. Supplemented by reference TRBV2 and TRBJ2-2, the full variable domain reads EPEVTQTPSHQVTQMGQEVILRCVPISNHLYFYWYRQILGQKVEFLVSFYNNEISEKSEIFDDQFSVERPDGSNFTLKIRSTKLEDSAMYFCASSGSRTGGLGELFFGEGSRLTVL.

This CDR3 is CASSYSGGNTEAFF. The CDR3 region has the DNA TGTGCCAGCAGCTACTCAGGGGGGAACACTGAAGCTTTCTTT. The genes are TRBV7-9 and TRBJ1-1; 7 bases are shared with TRBD1. The CDR3 is 14 residues long. Per the germline V gene, CDR1 is SEHNR and CDR2 is FQNEAQ (reference sequence). With V trimmed by 4 bases and J by 1 base, 3 bases remained unmatched.

The chain combines TRBV11-3 with TRBJ1-1; D is perhaps TRBD1 (5 bases). The CDR3 is made up of 16 amino acids. Germline lookup yields CDR1 SGHNT and CDR2 YENEEA. The germline V and J ends were trimmed by 0 bases and 1 base, with 12 bases remaining between them. The CDR3 region is CASSLDGRTTNTEAFF. The CDR3 region has the DNA TGTGCCAGCAGCTTAGACGGGAGGACAACGAACACTGAAGCTTTCTTT.

The J gene is TRBJ1-6, the V gene TRBV6-6; a weak D match, TRBD1 (5 bases). Trimming took off 7 bases at V and 8 bases at J, with 18 bases between the two ends. There are 15 residues in the CDR3. Germline values: CDR1 MNHNY, CDR2 SVGAGI (reference sequence). In nucleotides, the CDR3 is TGTGCCAGCACCCCCCGGGGGATGAATCATTCACCCCTCCACTTT. Translating it yields CASTPRGMNHSPLHF.

V and J are TRBV5-1 and TRBJ2-7; D possibly corresponds to TRBD1 (5 bases). The CDR3 totals 14 residues. Per germline, CDR1 SGHRS and CDR2 YFSETQ. Between the trimmed V and J ends, which lost 0 bases and 2 bases, there was a span of 9 bases. CDR3 loop: CASSLEQEPYEQYF. CDR3 nucleotides: TGCGCCAGCAGCTTGGAACAGGAGCCCTACGAGCAGTACTTC.

In the case of this clone: At one end the junction does not follow the germline gene, possibly because of a read error. The rearrangement links TRBV23-1 to TRBJ2-7, with D perhaps TRBD1 (7 bases). TRBV23-1 is flagged as an ORF with uncertain function. The CDR3 sequence is 11 residues long. The CDR3 nucleotides read TGCGCCAGCAGTCAGGAGGGACAGAAGCCCTTC. It is translated as CASSQEGQKPF.

The CDR3 reads CASSLVGQGTEAFF. The CDR3, as DNA: TGTGCCAGCAGCTTAGTCGGACAGGGCACTGAAGCTTTCTTT. The chain links TRBV7-2 to TRBJ1-1, with 8 bases that match TRBD1. The CDR3 covers 14 residues. V was clipped by 1 base and J by 4 bases; unmatched bases: 2. The germline gives CDR1 SGHTA, CDR2 FQGNSA. The full variable domain, in which reference TRBV7-2 and TRBJ1-1 provide the parts outside the CDR3, is GAGVSQSPSNKVTEKGKDVELRCDPISGHTALYWYRQSLGQGLEFLIYFQGNSAPDKSGLPSDRFSAERTGGSVSTLTIQRTQQEDSAVYLCASSLVGQGTEAFFGQGTRLTVV.

The V call is TRBV18, the J call TRBJ1-2; 9 nucleotides line up with TRBD1. Germline V gene data show CDR1 as KGHSH and CDR2 as LQKENI. The trim removed 3 bases at V and 5 bases at J, leaving 4 bases unmatched. This CDR3 region has 14 residues. The DNA of the CDR3 is TGTGCCAGCTCACCTTTGGGGACAGGGTATGGCTACACCTTC. Encoded protein: CASSPLGTGYGYTF.

The CDR3 loop is CAWSVSEGARGYTF. Written as DNA, the CDR3 is TGTGCCTGGAGTGTATCGGAGGGGGCGAGGGGCTACACCTTC. The gene calls are TRBV30 and TRBJ1-2; 7 nucleotides align to TRBD1. V lost 0 bases and J lost 8; bases outside the gene matches: 9. The germline gives CDR1 GTSNPN, CDR2 SVGIG (reference sequence). CDR3 length: 14 residues.

The chain uses TRBV27 and TRBJ1-2; no clear D gene. Trimming left V 8 bases short and J 8 bases short, with 12 bases between. The germline V gene encodes CDR1 MNHEY and CDR2 SMNVEV (reference sequence). This CDR3 is 11 amino acids long. The CDR3 here is CASGRVTGYTF. DNA of the CDR3: TGTGCCAGCGGCCGGGTAACAGGCTACACCTTC.